This T cell receptor beta chain is drawn from a study of glioma-infiltrating T cells after dendritic cell vaccination. Study context: Dendritic cell vaccine was injected intradermally three times, biweekly.

Noted time point: after dendritic cell vaccination, including at tumor progression/relapse. The CDR3 length is 12 residues. With 10 bases clipped from V and 5 bases from J, the junction kept 7 bases outside the gene matches. The germline CDR1 and CDR2 sequences are ENHRY and SYGVKD. Clones were read by immunoSEQ multiplex PCR, and TCRdb kept only the in-frame ones, dropping some. The table has 50,000 to 55,000 clones, 75% to 90% seen once; the top ten hold roughly 5.6%. This receptor was obtained from a human donor with glioblastoma. The rearrangement joins TRBV10-3 to TRBJ1-2, with 7 nucleotides matching TRBD1. The sample was blood, taken after dendritic cell vaccination. CDR3 sequence: CATRDSAYGYTF. The CDR3 DNA is TGTGCCACACGGGACAGCGCTTATGGCTACACCTTC.